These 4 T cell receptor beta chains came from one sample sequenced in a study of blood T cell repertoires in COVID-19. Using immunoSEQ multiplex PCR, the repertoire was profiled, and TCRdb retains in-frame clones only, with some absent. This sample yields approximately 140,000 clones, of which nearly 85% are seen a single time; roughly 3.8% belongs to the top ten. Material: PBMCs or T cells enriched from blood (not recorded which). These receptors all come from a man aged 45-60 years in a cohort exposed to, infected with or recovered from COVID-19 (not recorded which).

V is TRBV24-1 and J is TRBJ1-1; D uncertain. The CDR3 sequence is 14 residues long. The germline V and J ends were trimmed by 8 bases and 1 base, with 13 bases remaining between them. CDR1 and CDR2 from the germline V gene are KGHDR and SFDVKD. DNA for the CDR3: TGTGCCACCATCGACCTGGACTGGAACACTGAAGCTTTCTTT. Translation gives CATIDLDWNTEAFF.

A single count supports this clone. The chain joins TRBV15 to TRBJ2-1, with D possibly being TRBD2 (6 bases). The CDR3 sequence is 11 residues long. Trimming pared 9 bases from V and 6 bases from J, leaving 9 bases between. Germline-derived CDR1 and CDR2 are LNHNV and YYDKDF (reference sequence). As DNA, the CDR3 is TGTGCCACGGGGGGTTTCAATGAGCAGTTCTTC. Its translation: CATGGFNEQFF.

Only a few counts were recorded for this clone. The CDR3 nucleotides read TGTGCCAGCTCGCCTCTGGACAGCGATGCGCGTGGCTACACCTTC. Its protein product is CASSPLDSDARGYTF. The gene calls are TRBV18 and TRBJ1-2; tentatively, D is TRBD1 (6 bases). V was pared by 6 bases and J by 7 bases, with 21 bases between. This CDR3 has 15 residues. The germline CDR1 and CDR2 sequences are KGHSH and LQKENI. Together with reference TRBV18 and TRBJ1-2, the CDR3 gives the full variable domain: NAGVMQNPRHLVRRRGQEARLRCSPMKGHSHVYWYRQLPEEGLKFMVYLQKENIIDESGMPKERFSAEFPKEGPSILRIQQVVRGDSAAYFCASSPLDSDARGYTFGSGTRLTVV.

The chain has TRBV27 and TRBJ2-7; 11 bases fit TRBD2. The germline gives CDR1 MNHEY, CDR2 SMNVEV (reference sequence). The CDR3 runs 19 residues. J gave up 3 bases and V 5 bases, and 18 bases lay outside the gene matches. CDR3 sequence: CASSKLGSTSGASYYEQYF. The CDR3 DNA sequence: TGTGCCAGCAGTAAATTAGGGTCGACTAGCGGGGCTTCGTACTACGAGCAGTACTTC.